The 8 T cell receptor beta chains below all came from one sample that was sequenced in a study of chemoradiotherapy in HPV16-positive cancers. Assay used: immunoSEQ multiplex PCR; TCRdb lists only in-frame clones, some missing. The data show roughly 12,000 clones, with less than 80% seen just once and around 8% held by the top ten. The material was obtained from a patient who underwent chemoradiotherapy. The receptors shown here come from a human donor with HPV-associated anogenital cancer.

DNA of the CDR3: TGTGCCAGCAGCCCCGACAGGGTACCGGGACTAGCGAGGAGGGCTGGGGAGCTGTTTTTT. Its protein product is CASSPDRVPGLARRAGELFF. The chain recombines TRBV7-8 with TRBJ2-2; TRBD2 agrees at 10 bases. V lost 5 bases and J lost 8; bases outside the gene matches: 23. CDR3 length equals 20 residues. The germline CDR1 and CDR2 sequences are SGHVS and FQNEAQ.

V gene TRBV5-1 combines with J gene TRBJ2-3; weak D call: TRBD1 (5 bases). From germline, CDR1 is SGHRS and CDR2 YFSETQ. This CDR3 comprises 17 residues. V gave up 3 bases and J gave up 2 bases, with 19 bases separating them. The chain's CDR3 is CASSSFPGRGNTDTQYF. CDR3 nucleotides: TGCGCCAGCAGCTCCTTCCCCGGAAGGGGAAACACAGATACGCAGTATTTT.

The chain is built from TRBV30 and TRBJ2-5, with 8 bases aligning to TRBD1. CDR1 and CDR2 from the germline V gene are GTSNPN and SVGIG (reference sequence). The CDR3 contains 16 residues. The J segment lost 5 bases and the V segment lost 2 bases, leaving 13 bases of the junction unmatched. The CDR3 loop is CAWSRLGQGIIETQYF. DNA of the CDR3: TGTGCCTGGAGTAGGCTTGGACAGGGAATTATCGAGACCCAGTACTTC.

This chain connects TRBV7-8 to TRBJ2-7; D could derive from TRBD1 or TRBD2 (5 bases each). The CDR3 is made up of 16 amino acids. The V gene lost 0 bases and the J gene lost 6 bases, with 18 bases spanning the gap. Germline lookup yields CDR1 SGHVS and CDR2 FQNEAQ. The CDR3 region is CASSLAPGSLLAEQYF. The CDR3 DNA reads as TGTGCCAGCAGCTTAGCCCCAGGGAGTCTCCTCGCCGAGCAGTACTTC.

The chain carries TRBV27 and TRBJ1-5; perhaps TRBD1 as D (6 bases). CDR3 length: 16 residues. CDR1 is MNHEY and CDR2 is SMNVEV in the germline V gene (reference sequence). Trimming took 0 bases from V and 3 from J, leaving 12 bases between them. The CDR3 sequence is CASSLSYRQDNQPQHF. As DNA, the CDR3 is TGTGCCAGCAGTTTATCCTATCGACAGGACAATCAGCCCCAGCATTTT.

This chain uses TRBV23-1 with TRBJ1-2; D remains ambiguous. TRBV23-1 counts as an open reading frame of uncertain function. The CDR3 sequence is 15 residues long. The V gene lost 1 base and the J gene lost 0 bases, with 9 bases spanning the gap. CDR3 DNA: TGCGCCAGCAGTCAATGGAGCGAGACTAACTATGGCTACACCTTC. Translating gives CASSQWSETNYGYTF.

This clone was found a few times. The rearrangement uses TRBV4-1 and TRBJ2-1; 8 positions match TRBD2. From germline, CDR1 is MGHRA and CDR2 YSYEKL. This CDR3 has 17 amino acids. V gave up 4 bases and J gave up 5 bases; unmatched junction bases: 13. The chain's CDR3 is CASSPAPLAVKDNEQFF. The CDR3 DNA reads TGCGCCAGCAGCCCCGCCCCACTAGCGGTAAAGGACAATGAGCAGTTCTTC.

V and J are TRBV25-1 and TRBJ2-2, with 10 bases identical to TRBD1. Germline V lookup: CDR1 MGHDK, CDR2 SYGVNS. The CDR3 spans 16 residues. V was pared by 2 bases and J by 4 bases, with 4 bases of the junction left unmatched. This CDR3 reads CASSETGTGVTGELFF. CDR3 in DNA: TGTGCCAGCAGTGAAACCGGGACAGGGGTCACCGGGGAGCTGTTTTTT.